This T cell receptor (beta chain) was sequenced during a study of T cell clones after liver transplantation. Background on the study: TCRbeta sequencing after a pre-transplant mixed lymphocyte reaction identified graft-donor-reactive clones, later tracked in post-transplant blood. Until 12-24 months post-transplant, subjects got standard immunosuppression and no induction. Points from the study as a whole: A significant post-transplant drop in circulating graft-donor-reactive CD4 TCRbeta sequences occurred in most of the 8 subjects.

The V end lost 7 bases, the J end lost 4 bases, and 20 bases lay between the germline ends. The CDR3 is 15 amino acids. Germline V CDR1 and CDR2: MDHEN, SYDVKM. Sequencing was performed with immunoSEQ multiplex PCR; in TCRdb, only in-frame clones are kept and a portion is missing. This table holds roughly 50,000 clones, approximately 84% found once. Worth noting for this clone: Its antigen is unidentified.

Unstimulated PBMCs were sorted into CD3+CD4+ and CD3+CD8+ populations. The material sequenced was CD4+ T cells from blood, taken before liver transplant. The receptor comes from a human donor who received a liver transplant. The chain uses TRBV28 and TRBJ2-7; D perhaps matches TRBD2 (6 bases). CDR3: CASTQNEDGTYEQYF. CDR3 sequence (DNA): TGTGCCAGCACCCAAAACGAGGACGGGACTTACGAGCAGTACTTC.